These 19 T cell receptor beta chains came from one sample sequenced in a study of blood T cell repertoires in COVID-19. The table came from immunoSEQ multiplex PCR; TCRdb's copy has only in-frame clones and leaves some out. The sample records a few hundred thousand clones, roughly 84% being singletons. Material: peripheral blood. Receptors were obtained from a man aged 50 or older with COVID-19, enrolled during active disease.

This clone was seen a few times. The chain joins TRBV27 to TRBJ2-1, with 10 bases fitting TRBD2. The ends lost 5 bases at V and 8 bases at J; junction bases unmatched: 9. CDR1 is MNHEY, CDR2 SMNVEV, per germline (reference sequence). The CDR3 is made up of 15 amino acids. CDR3 loop: CASSPLAGVGDEQFF. In nucleotides, the CDR3 is TGTGCCAGCAGTCCCCTAGCGGGGGTAGGCGATGAGCAGTTCTTC.

The chain is built from TRBV2 and TRBJ2-3; the D gene is possibly TRBD1 (6 bases). Germline V gives CDR1 SNHLY, CDR2 FYNNEI. The CDR3 has 16 residues. Deletions cut 6 bases from V and 2 bases from J, with 18 bases between. The CDR3 is CASRSFARGNTDTQYF. CDR3 DNA sequence: TGTGCCAGCAGGTCCTTCGCGAGGGGGAACACAGATACGCAGTATTTT.

This chain joins TRBV4-2 and TRBJ2-1, with 8 bases lining up with TRBD2. This CDR3 is built from 16 residues. The V segment lost 1 base and the J segment 4 bases; nucleotides outside the gene matches: 6. From germline, CDR1 is LGHNA and CDR2 YNFKEQ. The CDR3 DNA sequence: TGTGCCAGCAGCCAAGTGTCCGGGGGGGTTTACAATGAGCAGTTCTTC. Translated: CASSQVSGGVYNEQFF.

The chain combines TRBV5-4 with TRBJ2-5; D possibly corresponds to TRBD2 (5 bases). V lost 0 bases and J 5 bases, leaving 11 bases between the germline ends. Per germline, CDR1 SGHNT and CDR2 YYREEE (reference sequence). CDR3 size: 14 residues. For the CDR3, the DNA is TGTGCCAGCAGCTTGGGAGCTCAGCGGGAGACCCAGTACTTC. Translated, it gives CASSLGAQRETQYF.

The chain carries TRBV4-2 and TRBJ1-4; TRBD1 aligns across 11 bases. CDR1 and CDR2 (germline): LGHNA, YNFKEQ. This CDR3 has 16 residues. Trimming at V came to 4 bases and at J to 6 bases, leaving 7 bases not matched to a gene. The DNA of the CDR3 is TGTGCCAGCAGCCGGGACGGGACAGGGGGTGATGAAAAACTGTTTTTT. Translation gives CASSRDGTGGDEKLFF.

The chain recombines TRBV15 with TRBJ1-4, with TRBD1 matching over 11 bases. The CDR3 totals 17 residues. Trimming cost V 3 bases and J 0 bases; bases outside gene matches: 3. CDR1 LNHNV and CDR2 YYDKDF come from the germline V gene (reference sequence). CDR3 sequence (DNA): TGTGCCACCAGCAGGGGACAGGGGGGAACAACTAATGAAAAACTGTTTTTT. As protein: CATSRGQGGTTNEKLFF.

The chain couples TRBV3-1 (or the pseudogene TRBV3-2) to TRBJ2-3; 9 bases match TRBD2. This CDR3 has 18 residues. The V and J ends lost 3 bases and 3 bases, in that order; junction bases with no gene match: 13. CDR1 and CDR2 from the germline V gene are LGHDT and YNNKEL (reference sequence). CDR3 residues: CASSQAGTSPYGTDTQYF. The CDR3 coding sequence is TGTGCCAGCAGCCAGGCCGGGACTAGCCCTTATGGGACAGATACGCAGTATTTT.

The chain carries TRBV7-2 and TRBJ1-5; D remains unclear. The germline V gene has CDR1 SGHTA and CDR2 FQGNSA. The CDR3 is made up of 16 amino acids. V lost 1 base to trimming and J lost 2 bases, with 12 bases between them. CDR3 protein: CASSLVEGAGNQPQHF. CDR3 coding DNA: TGTGCCAGCAGCTTAGTAGAGGGTGCTGGCAATCAGCCCCAGCATTTT.

The rearrangement joins TRBV7-8 to TRBJ1-2; TRBD1 might be the D (6 bases). The germline gives CDR1 SGHVS, CDR2 FQNEAQ. This CDR3 contains 14 residues. The V and J ends lost 2 bases and 4 bases respectively, with 11 bases between them. The CDR3 DNA reads TGTGCCAGCAGCTTATGGGGGGGCACCTATGGCTACACCTTC. It yields the protein CASSLWGGTYGYTF.

The chain recombines TRBV28 with TRBJ1-1, with TRBD1 matching over 10 bases. Germline-derived CDR1 and CDR2 are MDHEN and SYDVKM. With V trimmed by 6 bases and J by 1 base, 5 bases remained unmatched. The CDR3 totals 15 residues. CDR3 in amino acids: CASSPGQGWNTEAFF. In nucleotides, the CDR3 is TGTGCCAGCAGCCCGGGACAGGGGTGGAACACTGAAGCTTTCTTT. Using reference TRBV28 and TRBJ1-1 for the parts outside the CDR3, the full variable domain is DVKVTQSSRYLVKRTGEKVFLECVQDMDHENMFWYRQDPGLGLRLIYFSYDVKMKEKGDIPEGYSVSREKKERFSLILESASTNQTSMYLCASSPGQGWNTEAFFGQGTRLTVV.

The chain links TRBV4-2 to TRBJ2-3; a weak D match, TRBD2 (5 bases). Trimming left V 4 bases short and J 0 bases short, with 17 bases between. This CDR3 has 17 amino acids. Germline assignment: CDR1 LGHNA and CDR2 YNFKEQ. The CDR3 is CASSPTWTGTSTDTQYF. The CDR3 DNA follows: TGTGCCAGCAGCCCGACCTGGACTGGCACCAGCACAGATACGCAGTATTTT.

The V gene is TRBV19, the J gene TRBJ1-1; possibly TRBD1 for D (5 bases). The CDR3 has 16 amino acids. Germline CDR1 and CDR2: LNHDA and SQIVND (reference sequence). Between the trimmed V and J ends, which lost 5 bases and 5 bases, there was a span of 21 bases. The DNA of the CDR3 is TGTGCCAGTAGTGGACGCCCTCGGGGGAGGGGAACTGAAGCTTTCTTT. This sequence encodes CASSGRPRGRGTEAFF.

The CDR3 reads CASSPSGGNYGYTF. The CDR3 nucleotides read TGTGCCAGCAGCCCTAGTGGCGGAAACTATGGCTACACCTTC. V usage is TRBV7-2 and J usage is TRBJ1-2, with no clear D. In germline, CDR1 is SGHTA, CDR2 FQGNSA. This CDR3 comprises 14 residues. Trimming removed 5 bases from V and 2 bases from J, with 12 bases in between. Complete variable domain (other parts from reference TRBV7-2 and TRBJ1-2): GAGVSQSPSNKVTEKGKDVELRCDPISGHTALYWYRQSLGQGLEFLIYFQGNSAPDKSGLPSDRFSAERTGGSVSTLTIQRTQQEDSAVYLCASSPSGGNYGYTFGSGTRLTVV.

The chain's CDR3 is CASSVLASNQPQHF. CDR3 in DNA: TGTGCCAGCAGCGTGTTAGCTAGCAATCAGCCCCAGCATTTT. This sequence joins TRBV5-6 and TRBJ1-5; D uncertain. Germline CDR1 is SGHDT and CDR2 is YYEEEE. The CDR3 runs 14 residues. V lost 4 bases and J 0 bases, leaving 8 bases between the germline ends.

The chain couples TRBV18 to TRBJ2-3, with 7 nucleotides matching TRBD2. CDR3 length: 15 amino acids. J lost 2 bases, V lost 5 bases, and 7 bases had no gene match. CDR1 is KGHSH, CDR2 LQKENI, per germline. The CDR3 here is CASSMSRGDTDTQYF. The CDR3 DNA follows: TGTGCCAGCTCAATGAGCCGGGGGGACACAGATACGCAGTATTTT.

The J gene is TRBJ2-7, the V gene TRBV7-6; 7 bases map to TRBD1. The ends lost 5 bases at V and 2 bases at J; junction bases unmatched: 9. The CDR3 length is 15 residues. Germline lookup yields CDR1 SGHVS and CDR2 FNYEAQ. CDR3 nucleotides: TGTGCCAGCAGCATCAACCACGGACAGGCCTACGAGCAGTACTTC. This translates into CASSINHGQAYEQYF.

The gene calls are TRBV27 and TRBJ1-2, with TRBD1 matching over 10 bases. CDR1 and CDR2 from the germline V gene are MNHEY and SMNVEV (reference sequence). The CDR3 sequence is 15 residues long. The V and J ends lost 5 bases and 8 bases, in that order; junction bases with no gene match: 11. CDR3 in amino acids: CASSPARQGAWGYTF. The CDR3, as DNA: TGTGCCAGCAGTCCAGCCAGACAGGGGGCATGGGGCTACACCTTC.

CDR3 coding DNA: TGTGCCAGCTCACCAGGGGCAGGGCGCACAGATACGCAGTATTTT. Translated: CASSPGAGRTDTQYF. The chain has TRBV18 and TRBJ2-3; tentative D call: TRBD1 (5 bases). The CDR3 contains 15 residues. Germline V lookup: CDR1 KGHSH, CDR2 LQKENI. The V end lost 2 bases, the J end lost 1 base, and 10 bases lay between the germline ends. The variable domain in full, with the rest retrieved from reference TRBV18 and TRBJ2-3, is NAGVMQNPRHLVRRRGQEARLRCSPMKGHSHVYWYRQLPEEGLKFMVYLQKENIIDESGMPKERFSAEFPKEGPSILRIQQVVRGDSAAYFCASSPGAGRTDTQYFGPGTRLTVL.

The V call is TRBV6-1, the J call TRBJ1-6, with 7 bases lining up with TRBD1. The J segment lost 2 bases and the V segment lost 1 base, leaving 5 bases of the junction unmatched. The CDR3 totals 17 residues. CDR1 and CDR2 from the germline V gene are MNHNS and SASEGT. The CDR3 DNA follows: TGTGCCAGCAGTGAAGATGACAGGGAGGCCTATAATTCACCCCTCCACTTT. Amino acid sequence: CASSEDDREAYNSPLHF.